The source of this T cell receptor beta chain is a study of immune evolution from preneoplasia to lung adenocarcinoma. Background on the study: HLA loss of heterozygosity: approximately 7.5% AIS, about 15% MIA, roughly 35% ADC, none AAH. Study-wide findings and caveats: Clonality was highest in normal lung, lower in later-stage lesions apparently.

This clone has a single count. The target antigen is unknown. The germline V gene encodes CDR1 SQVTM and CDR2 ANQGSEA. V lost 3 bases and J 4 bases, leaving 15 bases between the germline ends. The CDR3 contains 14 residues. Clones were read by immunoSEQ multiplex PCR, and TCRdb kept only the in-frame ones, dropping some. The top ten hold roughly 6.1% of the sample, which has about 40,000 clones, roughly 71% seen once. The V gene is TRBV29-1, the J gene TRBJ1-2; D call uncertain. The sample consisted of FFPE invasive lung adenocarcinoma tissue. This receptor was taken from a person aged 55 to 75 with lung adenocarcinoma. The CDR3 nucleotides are TGCAGCGTTGAGACCGGACGGAGTTTCTATGGCTACACCTTC. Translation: CSVETGRSFYGYTF.